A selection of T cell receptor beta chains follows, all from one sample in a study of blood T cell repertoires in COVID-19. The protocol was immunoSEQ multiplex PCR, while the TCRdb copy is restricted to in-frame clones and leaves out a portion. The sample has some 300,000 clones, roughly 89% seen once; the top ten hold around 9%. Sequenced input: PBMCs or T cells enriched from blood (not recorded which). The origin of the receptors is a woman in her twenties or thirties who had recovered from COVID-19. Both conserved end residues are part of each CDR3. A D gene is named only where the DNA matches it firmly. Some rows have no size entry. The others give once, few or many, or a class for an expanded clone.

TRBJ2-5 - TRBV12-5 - TGTGCTAGTGGTGCCTCAGGGATTGAGACCCAGTACTTC CASGASGIETQYF
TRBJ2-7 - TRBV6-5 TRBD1 TGTGCCAGCAGTCCCGGGACAGGGCGGTACGAGCAGTACTTC CASSPGTGRYEQYF
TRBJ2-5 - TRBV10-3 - TGTGCCATCAGTGAGTCACACGGGAGTGGGGAGACCCAGTACTTC CAISESHGSGETQYF
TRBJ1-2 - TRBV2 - TGTGCCAGCAGCGTATATCGGGGTGGCGAGGATGGCTACACCTTC CASSVYRGGEDGYTF
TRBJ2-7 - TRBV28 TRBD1 TGTGCCAGCAGTTGGACAGGGAAACTCTCCTACGAGCAGTACTTC CASSWTGKLSYEQYF
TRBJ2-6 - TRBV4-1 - TGCGCCAGCAGCCGAGTGAGCTCTGGGGCCAACGTCCTGACTTTC CASSRVSSGANVLTF
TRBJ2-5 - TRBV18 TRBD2 TGTGCCAGCTCACCACTGGCATCGGGGGGGATCGCGGAGACCCAGTACTTC CASSPLASGGIAETQYF
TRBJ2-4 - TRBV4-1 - TGCGCCAGCAGCCAAGTCACCAGGATGCATTTTCAGTACTTC CASSQVTRMHFQYF
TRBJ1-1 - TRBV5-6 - TGTGCCAGCAGCGACAGAGTGGGCACTGAAGCTTTCTTT CASSDRVGTEAFF
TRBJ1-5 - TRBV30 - TGTGCCTGGAGCGCCCTCGGGGGGGCCGAAAATCAGCCCCAGCATTTT CAWSALGGAENQPQHF
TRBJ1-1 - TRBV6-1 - TGTGCCAGCAGTGAAGCTACGGGCAGGTTGGGAGTTGAAGCTTTCTTT CASSEATGRLGVEAFF
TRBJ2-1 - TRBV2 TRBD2 TGTGCCAGCAGGGATAGCGGGATTGATGAGCAGTTCTTC CASRDSGIDEQFF
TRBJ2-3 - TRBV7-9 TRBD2 TGTGCCAGCAGCCTACTTCTAGCGGGAGGTGCAGATACGCAGTATTTT CASSLLLAGGADTQYF
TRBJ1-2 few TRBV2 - TGTGCCAGCAACTTTGCTTTTGGACAGAACTATGGCTACACCTTC CASNFAFGQNYGYTF
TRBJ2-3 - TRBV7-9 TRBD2 TGTGCCAGCACCCCTCCAGGGACTAGAGACACAGATACGCAGTATTTT CASTPPGTRDTDTQYF
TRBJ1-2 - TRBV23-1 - TGCGCCAGCAGTCAATCGAAGGCCCGGACACATAATGGCTACACCTTC CASSQSKARTHNGYTF
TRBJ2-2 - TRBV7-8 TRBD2 TGTGCCAGCAGCTTCCGACTAGCTGGAGGGAGCGGGGAGCTGTTTTTT CASSFRLAGGSGELFF
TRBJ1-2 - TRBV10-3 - TGTGCCATCAGTGAGCGCGCGTCCCCACCCTACACCTTC CAISERASPPYTF
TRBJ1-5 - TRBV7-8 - TGTGCCAGCAGCTTAAAAGCCCGATCAGCCGGGGTTCAGCCCCAGCATTTT CASSLKARSAGVQPQHF
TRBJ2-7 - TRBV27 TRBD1 TGTGCCAGCAGTTTTGGGACAGGGGGCTACGAGCAGTACTTC CASSFGTGGYEQYF
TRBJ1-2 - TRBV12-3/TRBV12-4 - TGTGCCAGCAGTGCTCAGGGTATTGATGGCTACACCTTC CASSAQGIDGYTF
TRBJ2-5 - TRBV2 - TGTGCCAGCTGGAGAGAGACCCAGTACTTC CASWRETQYF
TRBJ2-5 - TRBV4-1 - TGCGCCAGCAGCCAAGATGTCTTATCCGGAGAAGAGACCCAGTACTTC CASSQDVLSGEETQYF
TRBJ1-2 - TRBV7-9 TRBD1 TGTGCCTCGGAGGGGACAGGGGATTTCGGCTACACCTTC CASEGTGDFGYTF
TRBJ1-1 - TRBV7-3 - TGTGCCAGCAGCTCGAATTCGGGCTCAGCGGGGGCTTTCTTT CASSSNSGSAGAFF
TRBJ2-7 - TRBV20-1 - TGCAGTGCTAGTTCTGGGGGCCATCCCTACGAGCAGTACTTC CSASSGGHPYEQYF
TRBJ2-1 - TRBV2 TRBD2 TGTGCCAGCAGCCCTGGACTAGTAGAATCTCATGAGCAGTTCTTC CASSPGLVESHEQFF
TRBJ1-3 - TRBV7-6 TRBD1 TGTGCCAGCAGCGGGGGGACAGTGTCAGCCGGAAACACCATATATTTT CASSGGTVSAGNTIYF
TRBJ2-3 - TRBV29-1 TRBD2 TGCAGCGCCCCCACTAGCGGGAGGCCAGATACGCAGTATTTT CSAPTSGRPDTQYF
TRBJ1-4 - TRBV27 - TGTGCCAGCAGTTTATTTCGGGAGTCGTATGAAAAACTGTTTTTT CASSLFRESYEKLFF
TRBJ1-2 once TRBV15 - TGTGCCACCAGCAGGGGTGGGGCAGGGGATGGCTACACCTTC CATSRGGAGDGYTF
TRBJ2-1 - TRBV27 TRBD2 TGTGCCAGCAGTTTCGGCGGGAGTGTCAATGAGCAGTTCTTC CASSFGGSVNEQFF
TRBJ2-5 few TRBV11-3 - TGTGCCAGCAGCTTAATGCGGGGAGAGACCCAGTACTTC CASSLMRGETQYF
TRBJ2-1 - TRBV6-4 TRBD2 TGTGCCAGCAGTGTCGGGACTACCCTATTTGGCTACAATGAGCAGTTCTTC CASSVGTTLFGYNEQFF
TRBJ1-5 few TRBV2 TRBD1 TGTGCCAGCAGTGTTGGGACAGAAAGCAATCAGCCCCAGCATTTT CASSVGTESNQPQHF
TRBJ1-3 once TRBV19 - TGTGCCAGTAGTCCGTGGCGGGAGAGCTCTGGAAACACCATATATTTT CASSPWRESSGNTIYF
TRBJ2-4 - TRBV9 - TGTGCCAGCAGCCCCCGCCCCTCGGGTAACAAAAACATTCAGTACTTC CASSPRPSGNKNIQYF
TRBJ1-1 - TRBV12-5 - TGTGCTAGTGGTTTCACTTTGAAAGGGGGCACTGAAGCTTTCTTT CASGFTLKGGTEAFF
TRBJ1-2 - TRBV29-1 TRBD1 TGCAGCGTTGACCGGGACAGCTATGGCTACACCTTC CSVDRDSYGYTF
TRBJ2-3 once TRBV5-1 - TGCGCCAGCAGCCCTAGTTTCGTCCCAGATACGCAGTATTTT CASSPSFVPDTQYF
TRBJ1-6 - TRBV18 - TGTGCCAGCTCACCGCTGGGAGCGGAGAATTCACCCCTCCACTTT CASSPLGAENSPLHF
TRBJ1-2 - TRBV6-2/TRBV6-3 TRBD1 TGTGCCAGCAGTGAGGGACAGGGGGCTTTTGGCTACACCTTC CASSEGQGAFGYTF